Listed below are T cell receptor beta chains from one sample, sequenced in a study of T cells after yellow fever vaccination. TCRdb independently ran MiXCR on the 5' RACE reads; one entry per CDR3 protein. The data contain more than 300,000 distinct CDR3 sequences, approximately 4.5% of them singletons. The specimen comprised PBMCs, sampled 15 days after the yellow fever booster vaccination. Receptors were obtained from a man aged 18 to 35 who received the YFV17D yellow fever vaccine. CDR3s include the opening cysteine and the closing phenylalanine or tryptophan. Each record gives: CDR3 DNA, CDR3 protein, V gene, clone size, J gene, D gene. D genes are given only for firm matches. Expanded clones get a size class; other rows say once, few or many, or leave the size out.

DNA: TGTGCCAGCAGTTACTCGATATCGGGGGCGAGCACAGATACGCAGTATTTT
CDR3: CASSYSISGASTDTQYF
V: TRBV6-2/TRBV6-3
size: many
J: TRBJ2-3
D: -

DNA: TGTGCCAGCAGACCACCGTCTCCTGGCGGGGATTCCCAAGAGACCCAGTACTTC
CDR3: CASRPPSPGGDSQETQYF
V: TRBV6-2/TRBV6-3
size: -
J: TRBJ2-5
D: -

DNA: TGTGCCAGCAGCTTGGGCACAGGGGTCGGGTACGAGCAGTACTTC
CDR3: CASSLGTGVGYEQYF
V: TRBV7-3
size: -
J: TRBJ2-7
D: TRBD1

DNA: TGCAGTGCTAGGGGGGGACAGGGAAACACCATATATTTT
CDR3: CSARGGQGNTIYF
V: TRBV20-1
size: many
J: TRBJ1-3
D: TRBD1

DNA: TGTGCCAGCAGTTCCGGGGCGGGGGGGCCTATCGAGCAGACCCAGTACTTC
CDR3: CASSSGAGGPIEQTQYF
V: TRBV12-3/TRBV12-4
size: many
J: TRBJ2-5
D: TRBD2

DNA: TGTGCCAGCAGTTTGAAGGGCTATGGCTACACCTTC
CDR3: CASSLKGYGYTF
V: TRBV12-3/TRBV12-4
size: many
J: TRBJ1-2
D: -

DNA: TGTGCCAGCAGCCACGGGTCACCCACGGGAGAGACCCAGTACTTC
CDR3: CASSHGSPTGETQYF
V: TRBV7-9
size: many
J: TRBJ2-5
D: -

DNA: TGTGCCAGCAGATGGGGACCAGGGGAAAAACTGTTTTTT
CDR3: CASRWGPGEKLFF
V: TRBV12-3/TRBV12-4
size: -
J: TRBJ1-4
D: -

DNA: TGTGCCAGTAGTGACTTAGCCTACTATGGCTACACCTTC
CDR3: CASSDLAYYGYTF
V: TRBV19
size: few
J: TRBJ1-2
D: -

DNA: TGTGCCAGCACCCGGGGGCCGGCGACAGATACGCAGTATTTT
CDR3: CASTRGPATDTQYF
V: TRBV6-2/TRBV6-3
size: many
J: TRBJ2-3
D: -

DNA: TGTGCCAGCCACCAACTACAGGGTTTCGGCTATGGCTACACCTTC
CDR3: CASHQLQGFGYGYTF
V: TRBV2
size: few
J: TRBJ1-2
D: -

DNA: TGTGCCAGCAGTCGGGACCGGGGATTAAGTGGCTACACCTTC
CDR3: CASSRDRGLSGYTF
V: TRBV2
size: -
J: TRBJ1-2
D: -

DNA: TGTGCCAGCAGCTCGCCTTTGGGGAGTGTAGGGGGCCATCGGGGAGCTTTCTTT
CDR3: CASSSPLGSVGGHRGAFF
V: TRBV7-9
size: many
J: TRBJ1-1
D: TRBD1

DNA: TGCAGCGTTGAACTACTCGACAGGGGGACAGATACGCAGTATTTT
CDR3: CSVELLDRGTDTQYF
V: TRBV29-1
size: many
J: TRBJ2-3
D: TRBD1

DNA: TGTGCCAGCAGCACCGTCCGGAGCTCCTATAATTCACCCCTCCACTTT
CDR3: CASSTVRSSYNSPLHF
V: TRBV7-9
size: many
J: TRBJ1-6
D: -

DNA: TGCGCCAGTTGTGACAGGGTCCAAGAGACCCAGTACTTC
CDR3: CASCDRVQETQYF
V: TRBV5-1
size: few
J: TRBJ2-5
D: TRBD1

DNA: TGTGCCAGCAGCTTAGACATCGGAAGATACAATGAGCAGTTCTTC
CDR3: CASSLDIGRYNEQFF
V: TRBV7-2
size: many
J: TRBJ2-1
D: -